This entry features one TCR beta chain sequence. These data belong to a study of blood T cell repertoires in COVID-19. About the research overall: Collection of acute and convalescent COVID-19 samples took place in the United States, Italy and Spain. Sources were T cells, B-cell-depleted T cells, or PBMCs; the material itself was cDNA or gDNA.

This CDR3 spans 14 amino acids. Germline lookup yields CDR1 MNHEY and CDR2 SVGAGI. The ends lost 7 bases at V and 4 bases at J; junction bases unmatched: 6. The repertoire was sequenced with immunoSEQ multiplex PCR; TCRdb's copy has only in-frame clones and lacks some. This repertoire shows 62,000 or so clones, roughly 80% found once; its top ten account for 13% to 15%. This rearrangement joins TRBV6-5 to TRBJ2-1; 8 bases fit TRBD2. The sequenced sample was peripheral blood. This TCR derives from a man aged 55 to 70 with COVID-19, enrolled during active disease. The DNA of the CDR3 is TGTGCCAGCAAGGGGACTAGTTGGTACAATGAGCAGTTCTTC. Translation gives CASKGTSWYNEQFF.